The sample holds a few counts of the clone carrying this T cell receptor (beta chain). Its antigen is unknown. This specimen comes from a study of T-cell memory formation after mild COVID-19. General study results and limits: Clonal second-wave expansions that peaked on day 37 had unconfirmed SARS-CoV-2 specificity. Chiefly within CM and EM were the contracting CD4+ clones; CD8+ ones were within EMRA. The appearance of some responding clones in pre-infection memory suggested that cross-reactive memory joined.

Germline V gene sequence: CDR1 SGHNT, CDR2 YYREEE (reference sequence). The CDR3 totals 14 residues. Between the trimmed V and J ends, which lost 2 bases and 6 bases, there was a span of 11 bases. TCRdb re-called the 5' RACE reads through MiXCR, storing one row per CDR3 protein. The sample lists 280,000 or so distinct CDR3 sequences, roughly 8.2% occurring once. V usage is TRBV5-4 and J usage is TRBJ2-2; D perhaps matches TRBD1 (5 bases). Source material: PBMCs or a T cell subset sorted from them (not recorded which). The clonotype was recovered from a man aged 18 to 29 who had mild COVID-19 (a few samples of this study predate the infection). Cell type and time point are not known. CDR3 DNA: TGTGCCAGCAGCTTAAGGGGTTTTGCCGGGGAGCTGTTTTTT. It specifies CASSLRGFAGELFF.